This TCR beta chain comes out of a study of shared clonotypes between healthy human individuals. A CD45RA+ naive subset and a CD45RA-negative memory subset were split from CD4+ cells. Once extracted for a subset, genomic DNA was divided evenly among several immunoSEQ plates. Clones were read by immunoSEQ multiplex PCR, and TCRdb kept only the in-frame ones, dropping some. This sample has hundreds of thousands of clones, with 90% to 96% found just once. This CDR3 spans 17 amino acids. Trimming shortened V by 2 bases and J by 0 bases, and 12 bases separated the two germline ends. The germline gives CDR1 SGHNT, CDR2 YYREEE (reference sequence).

Specimen: naive CD4+ T cells sorted from blood. The subset here: CD45RA+ positively selected. The clonotype originates from a woman in her 30s in good health. The chain uses TRBV5-4 and TRBJ2-6; D could derive from TRBD1 or TRBD2 (5 bases each). The CDR3 spells CASSFPGRNSGANVLTF. DNA of the CDR3: TGTGCCAGCAGCTTCCCGGGACGGAACTCTGGGGCCAACGTCCTGACTTTC.